This T cell receptor beta chain was sequenced for a study of early T cells in non-severe SARS-CoV-2 infection. Across the whole study: Sequencing of bulk RNA from unsorted whole blood was done, without chain pairing.

Individual cDNA molecules were tagged with unique molecular identifiers, the study reported. TCRdb analysed the 5' RACE reads with MiXCR anew, one entry per CDR3 protein. The data show roughly 41,000 distinct CDR3 sequences, 4.7% seen once. Material for sequencing was whole blood. The receptor's source is an adult who was a healthcare worker with PCR-confirmed SARS-CoV-2 infection or an uninfected control (not recorded which).

The CDR3: CASRETDRGYTF. CDR3 sequence (DNA): TGTGCCAGCAGAGAGACAGATCGGGGCTACACCTTC. V and J are TRBV6-5 and TRBJ1-2, with D possibly TRBD1 on 5 matching bases. Germline CDR1 reads MNHEY; CDR2 reads SVGAGI. Trimming left V 6 bases short and J 8 bases short, with 13 bases between. The CDR3 runs to 12 residues.